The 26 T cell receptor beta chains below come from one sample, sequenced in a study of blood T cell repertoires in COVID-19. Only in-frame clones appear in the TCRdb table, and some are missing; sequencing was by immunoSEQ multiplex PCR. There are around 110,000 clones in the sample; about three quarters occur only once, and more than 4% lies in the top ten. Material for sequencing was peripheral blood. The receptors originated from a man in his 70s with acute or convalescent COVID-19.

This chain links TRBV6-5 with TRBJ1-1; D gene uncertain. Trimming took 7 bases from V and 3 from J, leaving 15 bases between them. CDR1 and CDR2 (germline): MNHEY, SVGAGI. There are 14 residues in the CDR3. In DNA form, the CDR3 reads TGTGCCAGCAAAATCGCCCAGGAGGACACTGAAGCTTTCTTT. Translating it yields CASKIAQEDTEAFF.

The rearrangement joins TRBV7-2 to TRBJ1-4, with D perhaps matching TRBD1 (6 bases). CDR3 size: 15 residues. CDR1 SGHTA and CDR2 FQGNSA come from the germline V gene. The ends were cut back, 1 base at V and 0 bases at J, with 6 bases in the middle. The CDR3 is CASSLDRATNEKLFF. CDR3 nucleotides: TGTGCCAGCAGCTTAGACAGGGCAACTAATGAAAAACTGTTTTTT.

The chain's CDR3 is CSGDSGTTNNEQFF. Here the CDR3 DNA reads TGCAGCGGGGACTCCGGGACGACGAACAATGAGCAGTTCTTC. J is TRBJ2-1 and V is TRBV29-1; a possible D gene is TRBD2 (6 bases). V was cut by 7 bases and J by 5 bases, with 18 bases left in between. Germline V gene sequence: CDR1 SQVTM, CDR2 ANQGSEA. The CDR3 runs to 14 residues.

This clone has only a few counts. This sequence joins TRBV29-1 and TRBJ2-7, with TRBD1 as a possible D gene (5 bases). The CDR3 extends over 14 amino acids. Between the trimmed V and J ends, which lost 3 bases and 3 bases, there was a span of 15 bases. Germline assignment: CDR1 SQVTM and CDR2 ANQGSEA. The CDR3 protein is CSVDSGRDGYEQYF. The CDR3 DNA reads TGCAGCGTTGATTCGGGCAGGGATGGCTACGAGCAGTACTTC.

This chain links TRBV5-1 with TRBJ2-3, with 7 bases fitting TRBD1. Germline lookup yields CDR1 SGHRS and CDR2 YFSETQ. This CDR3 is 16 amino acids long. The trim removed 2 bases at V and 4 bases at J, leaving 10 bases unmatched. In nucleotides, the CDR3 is TGCGCCAGCAGCTTACGACAGGGTCTTGGGGCAGATACGCAGTATTTT. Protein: CASSLRQGLGADTQYF. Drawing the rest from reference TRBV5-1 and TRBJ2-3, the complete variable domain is KAGVTQTPRYLIKTRGQQVTLSCSPISGHRSVSWYQQTPGQGLQFLFEYFSETQRNKGNFPGRFSGRQFSNSRSEMNVSTLELGDSALYLCASSLRQGLGADTQYFGPGTRLTVL.

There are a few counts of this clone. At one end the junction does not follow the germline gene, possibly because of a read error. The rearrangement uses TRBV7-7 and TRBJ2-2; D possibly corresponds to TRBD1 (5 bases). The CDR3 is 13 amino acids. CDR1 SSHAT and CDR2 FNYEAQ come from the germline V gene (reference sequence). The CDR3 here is CASSPGYTGELFF. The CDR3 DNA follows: TGTGCTAGCAGCCCAGGGTATACCGGGGAGCTGTTTTTT.

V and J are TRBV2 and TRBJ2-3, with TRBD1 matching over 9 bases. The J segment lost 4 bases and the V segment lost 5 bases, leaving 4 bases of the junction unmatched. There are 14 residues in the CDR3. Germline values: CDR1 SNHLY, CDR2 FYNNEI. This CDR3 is CASSRTGAADTQYF. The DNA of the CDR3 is TGTGCCAGCAGTAGGACAGGGGCGGCAGATACGCAGTATTTT.

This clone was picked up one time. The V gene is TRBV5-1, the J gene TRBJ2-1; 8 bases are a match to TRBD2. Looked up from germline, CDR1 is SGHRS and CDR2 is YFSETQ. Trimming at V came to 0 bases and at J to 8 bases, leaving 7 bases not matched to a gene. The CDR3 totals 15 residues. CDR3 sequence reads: CASSLVAGSLDEQFF. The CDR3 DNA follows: TGCGCCAGCAGCTTGGTAGCGGGATCTCTCGATGAGCAGTTCTTC.

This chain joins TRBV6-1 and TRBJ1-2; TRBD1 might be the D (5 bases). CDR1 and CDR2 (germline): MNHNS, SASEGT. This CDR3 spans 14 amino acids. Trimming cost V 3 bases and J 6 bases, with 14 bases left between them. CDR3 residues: CASSERQGNDGYTF. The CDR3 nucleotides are TGTGCCAGCAGTGAGAGGCAGGGAAATGATGGCTACACCTTC.

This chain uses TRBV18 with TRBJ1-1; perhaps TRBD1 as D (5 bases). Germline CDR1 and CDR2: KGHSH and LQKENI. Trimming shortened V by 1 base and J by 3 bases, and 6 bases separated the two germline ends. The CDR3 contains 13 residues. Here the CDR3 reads CASSPRGDTEAFF. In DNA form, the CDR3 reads TGTGCCAGCTCACCACGGGGGGACACTGAAGCTTTCTTT.

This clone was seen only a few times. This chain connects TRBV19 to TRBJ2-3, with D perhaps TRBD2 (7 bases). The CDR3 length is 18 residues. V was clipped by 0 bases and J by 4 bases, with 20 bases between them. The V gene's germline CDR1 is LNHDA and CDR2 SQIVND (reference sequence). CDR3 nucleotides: TGTGCCAGTAGTATAGATCGGACCCGGGGGGCCCAGGCAGATACGCAGTATTTT. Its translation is CASSIDRTRGAQADTQYF.

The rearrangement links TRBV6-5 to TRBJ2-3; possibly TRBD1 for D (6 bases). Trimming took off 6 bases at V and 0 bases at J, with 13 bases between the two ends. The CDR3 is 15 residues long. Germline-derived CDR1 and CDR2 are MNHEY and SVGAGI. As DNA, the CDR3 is TGTGCCAGCAGCCAACAGGGCCACAGCACAGATACGCAGTATTTT. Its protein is CASSQQGHSTDTQYF.

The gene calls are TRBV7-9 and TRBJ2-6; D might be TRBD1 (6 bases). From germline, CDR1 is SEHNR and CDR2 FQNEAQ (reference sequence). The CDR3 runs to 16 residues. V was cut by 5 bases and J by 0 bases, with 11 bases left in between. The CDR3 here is CASSVGQSSGANVLTF. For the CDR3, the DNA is TGTGCCAGCAGCGTAGGACAGAGCTCTGGGGCCAACGTCCTGACTTTC.

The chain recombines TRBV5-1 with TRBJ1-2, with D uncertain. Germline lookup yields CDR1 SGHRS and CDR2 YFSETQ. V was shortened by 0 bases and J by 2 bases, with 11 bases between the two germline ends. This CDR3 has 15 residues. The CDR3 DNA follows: TGCGCCAGCAGCTTGGAGTATGCGGAAAACTATGGCTACACCTTC. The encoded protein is CASSLEYAENYGYTF.

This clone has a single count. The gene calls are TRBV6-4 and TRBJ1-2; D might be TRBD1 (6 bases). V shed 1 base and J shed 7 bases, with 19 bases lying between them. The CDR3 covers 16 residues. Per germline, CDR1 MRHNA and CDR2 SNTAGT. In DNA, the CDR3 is TGTGCCAGCAGTGACTTTGGGAACAGGGTGAGGGCTGGCTACACCTTC. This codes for CASSDFGNRVRAGYTF.

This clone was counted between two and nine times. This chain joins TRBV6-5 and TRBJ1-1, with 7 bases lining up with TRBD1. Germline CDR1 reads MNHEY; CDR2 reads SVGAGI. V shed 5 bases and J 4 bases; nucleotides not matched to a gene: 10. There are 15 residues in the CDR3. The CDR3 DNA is TGTGCCAGCAGTCGCAGGGGGGAGAGAGGCACTGAAGCTTTCTTT. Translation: CASSRRGERGTEAFF.

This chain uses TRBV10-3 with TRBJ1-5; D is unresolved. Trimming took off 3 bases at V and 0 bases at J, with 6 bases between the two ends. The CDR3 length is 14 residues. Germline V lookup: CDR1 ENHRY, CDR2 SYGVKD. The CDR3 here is CAISDEGSNQPQHF. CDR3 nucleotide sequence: TGTGCCATCAGTGATGAGGGTAGCAATCAGCCCCAGCATTTT.

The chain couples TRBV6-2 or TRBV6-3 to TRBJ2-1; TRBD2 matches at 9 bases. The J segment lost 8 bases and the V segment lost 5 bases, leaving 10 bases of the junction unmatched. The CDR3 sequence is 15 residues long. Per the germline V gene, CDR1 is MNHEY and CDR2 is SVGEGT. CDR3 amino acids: CASSKTSGRSYEQFF. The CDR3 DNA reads TGTGCCAGCAGTAAGACTAGCGGACGCAGTTATGAGCAGTTCTTC.

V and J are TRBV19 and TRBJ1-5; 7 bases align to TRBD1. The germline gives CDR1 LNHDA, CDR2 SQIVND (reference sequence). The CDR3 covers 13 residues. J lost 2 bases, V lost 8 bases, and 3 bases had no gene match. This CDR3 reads CASDREGNQPQHF. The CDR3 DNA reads TGTGCCAGTGACAGGGAGGGCAATCAGCCCCAGCATTTT.

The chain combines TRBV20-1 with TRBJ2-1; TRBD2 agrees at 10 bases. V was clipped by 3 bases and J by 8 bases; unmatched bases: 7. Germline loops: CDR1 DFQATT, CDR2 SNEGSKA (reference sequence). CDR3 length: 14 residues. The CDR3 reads CSASALAGRYEQFF. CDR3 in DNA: TGCAGTGCTAGTGCACTAGCGGGGAGGTATGAGCAGTTCTTC.

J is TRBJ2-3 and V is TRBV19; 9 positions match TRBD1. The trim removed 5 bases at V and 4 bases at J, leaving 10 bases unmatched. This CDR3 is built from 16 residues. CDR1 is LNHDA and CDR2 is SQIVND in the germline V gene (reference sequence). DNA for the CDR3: TGTGCCAGTAGTGTCGACAGGGGGGCCCTTCCAGATACGCAGTATTTT. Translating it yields CASSVDRGALPDTQYF.

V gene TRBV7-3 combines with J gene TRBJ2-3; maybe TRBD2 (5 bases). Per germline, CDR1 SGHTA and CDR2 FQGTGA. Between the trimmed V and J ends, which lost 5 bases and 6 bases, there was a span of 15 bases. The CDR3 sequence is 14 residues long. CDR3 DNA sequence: TGTGCCAGCAGCCGGTCCCCGGGATCTGATACGCAGTATTTT. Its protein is CASSRSPGSDTQYF.

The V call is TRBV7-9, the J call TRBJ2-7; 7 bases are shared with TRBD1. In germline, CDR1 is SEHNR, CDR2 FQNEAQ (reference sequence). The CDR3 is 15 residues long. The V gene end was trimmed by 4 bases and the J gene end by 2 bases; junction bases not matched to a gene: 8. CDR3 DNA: TGTGCCAGCAGCTCCCGGGACAGCGTTACCTACGAGCAGTACTTC. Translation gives CASSSRDSVTYEQYF.

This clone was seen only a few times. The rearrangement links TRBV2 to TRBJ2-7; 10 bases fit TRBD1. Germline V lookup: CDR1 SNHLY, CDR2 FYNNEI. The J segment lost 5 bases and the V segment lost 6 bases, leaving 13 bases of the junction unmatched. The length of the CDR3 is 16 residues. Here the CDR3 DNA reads TGTGCCAGCAGCCCCTCGAGGGGACAGGGGAACCACGAGCAGTACTTC. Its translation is CASSPSRGQGNHEQYF.

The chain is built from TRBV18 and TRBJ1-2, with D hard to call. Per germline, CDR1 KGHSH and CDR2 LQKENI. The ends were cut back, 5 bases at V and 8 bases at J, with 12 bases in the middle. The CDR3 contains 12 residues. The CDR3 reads CASSTQTGGYTF. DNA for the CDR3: TGTGCCAGCTCAACACAGACGGGAGGCTACACCTTC.

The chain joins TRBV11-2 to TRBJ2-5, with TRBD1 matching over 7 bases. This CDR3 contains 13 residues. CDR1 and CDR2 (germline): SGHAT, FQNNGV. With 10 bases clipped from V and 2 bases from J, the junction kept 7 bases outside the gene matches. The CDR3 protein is CATSTGTQETQYF. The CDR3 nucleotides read TGTGCCACATCGACAGGGACGCAAGAGACCCAGTACTTC.